Each of the 20 T cell receptor beta chains below was sequenced from the same sample in a study of PD-L1 blockade in urothelial cancer. Profiling relied on immunoSEQ multiplex PCR, and the TCRdb table lists in-frame clones only, not all of them. The profile covers roughly 120,000 clones, with less than 95% appearing a single time and around 4% taken by the ten largest. This sample's time point: peripheral blood 6 weeks after treatment start. Sequencing was performed on PBMCs, taken around atezolizumab (anti-PD-L1) treatment. The receptor set was obtained from a man aged 55 to 69 with urothelial cancer.

The genes are TRBV19 and TRBJ2-2, with TRBD2 identical over 7 bases. The germline V gene has CDR1 LNHDA and CDR2 SQIVND (reference sequence). The junction had 5 bases not matched to a gene; V was cut back by 3 bases and J by 4 bases. The CDR3 is 15 residues long. CDR3 in DNA: TGTGCCAGTAGTATCGCGGGGAGGGGCACCGGGGAGCTGTTTTTT. This translates into CASSIAGRGTGELFF.

This sequence joins TRBV10-3 and TRBJ2-1; 9 nucleotides match TRBD2. Trimming cost V 0 bases and J 9 bases; bases outside gene matches: 9. Germline V gene sequence: CDR1 ENHRY, CDR2 SYGVKD. CDR3 size: 16 residues. CDR3 protein: CAISESASGTGGEQFF. As DNA, the CDR3 is TGTGCCATCAGTGAGTCGGCTAGCGGGACGGGTGGTGAGCAGTTCTTC.

This rearrangement joins TRBV7-6 to TRBJ2-3, with 11 positions matching TRBD2. The CDR3 has 18 amino acids. From germline, CDR1 is SGHVS and CDR2 FNYEAQ. Unmatched junction bases numbered 8, after V lost 1 base and J lost 2 bases. CDR3 sequence reads: CASSLGTSGSGSTDTQYF. CDR3 bases: TGTGCCAGCAGCTTAGGTACTAGCGGGAGTGGTTCCACAGATACGCAGTATTTT.

This clone was seen just once. The J gene is TRBJ1-1, the V gene TRBV9; TRBD1 matches 11 bases. CDR3 length equals 17 residues. The V gene's germline CDR1 is SGDLS and CDR2 YYNGEE. V lost 4 bases to trimming and J lost 4 bases; unmatched junction nucleotides: 12. CDR3 DNA sequence: TGTGCCAGCAGCCGCAGGGGACAGGGGGAATTTGGCACTGAAGCTTTCTTT. As protein: CASSRRGQGEFGTEAFF.

This clone was counted only a few times. CDR3 DNA: TGTGCCAGCAGACCGGGACTGACGTGGGAGCAGTACTTC. Protein product: CASRPGLTWEQYF. This chain connects TRBV2 to TRBJ2-7; a possible D gene is TRBD2 (6 bases). The V and J ends lost 6 bases and 7 bases respectively, with 16 bases between them. The CDR3 covers 13 residues. Germline CDR1 reads SNHLY; CDR2 reads FYNNEI.

The chain has TRBV7-9 and TRBJ2-2, with 10 bases aligning to TRBD2. The CDR3 is 15 residues long. CDR1 SEHNR and CDR2 FQNEAQ come from the germline V gene (reference sequence). The V segment lost 5 bases and the J segment 5 bases; nucleotides outside the gene matches: 5. The CDR3 region is CASSGLAVQTGELFF. The CDR3 coding sequence is TGTGCCAGCAGCGGACTAGCGGTTCAAACCGGGGAGCTGTTTTTT.

This clone was counted only a few times. J is TRBJ2-2 and V is TRBV7-2; D gene uncertain. V was trimmed by 4 bases and J by 6 bases, leaving 9 bases between them. CDR1 and CDR2 (germline): SGHTA, FQGNSA. The CDR3 has 13 residues. CDR3 nucleotides: TGTGCCAGCAGCTCCGAGCCGGCCGGGGAGCTGTTTTTT. It is translated as CASSSEPAGELFF.

The chain joins TRBV7-3 to TRBJ1-1, with D uncertain. The CDR3 is made up of 13 amino acids. Germline assignment: CDR1 SGHTA and CDR2 FQGTGA. V gave up 2 bases and J gave up 5 bases, with 9 bases separating them. The CDR3 loop reads CASSLGGRTEAFF. DNA of the CDR3: TGTGCCAGCAGCTTAGGAGGGAGGACTGAAGCTTTCTTT.

This clone was seen once. The CDR3 loop reads CASSLSYRGGRPNTGELFF. In DNA form, the CDR3 reads TGTGCCAGCAGTTTATCCTACCGGGGGGGACGCCCGAACACCGGGGAGCTGTTTTTT. V and J are TRBV28 and TRBJ2-2, with 8 bases that match TRBD2. This CDR3 is 19 amino acids long. Germline loops: CDR1 MDHEN, CDR2 SYDVKM. The V segment lost 1 base and the J segment 0 bases; nucleotides outside the gene matches: 10.

The chain employs TRBV28 and TRBJ2-7; D is possibly TRBD1 (5 bases). The germline V and J ends were trimmed by 3 bases and 4 bases, with 22 bases remaining between them. The germline V gene has CDR1 MDHEN and CDR2 SYDVKM. The CDR3 spans 17 residues. The CDR3 spells CASSFDPQVNLVYEQYF. The DNA for the CDR3 is TGTGCCAGCAGTTTTGATCCACAGGTCAACCTTGTGTACGAGCAGTACTTC.

The rearrangement joins TRBV5-1 to TRBJ2-3; D unclear. The ends were cut back, 4 bases at V and 0 bases at J, with 12 bases in the middle. CDR3 length: 15 amino acids. The V gene's germline CDR1 is SGHRS and CDR2 YFSETQ. CDR3 in DNA: TGCGCCAGCAGCCAACCTACCACCAGCACAGATACGCAGTATTTT. Amino acid sequence: CASSQPTTSTDTQYF.

The chain has TRBV6-6 and TRBJ1-6; D unresolved. This CDR3 region has 13 residues. Germline V gene lookup returns CDR1 MNHNY and CDR2 SVGAGI (reference sequence). V lost 8 bases to trimming and J lost 2 bases, with 7 bases between them. CDR3 region: CASSPAYNSPLHF. The CDR3 DNA is TGTGCCAGCTCACCAGCCTATAATTCACCCCTCCACTTT.

V and J are TRBV5-1 and TRBJ1-2; the match to TRBD1 covers 11 bases. CDR1 SGHRS and CDR2 YFSETQ come from the germline V gene. This CDR3 contains 14 residues. The J segment lost 4 bases and the V segment lost 4 bases, leaving 3 bases of the junction unmatched. The CDR3, as DNA: TGCGCCAGCAGCACGGGACAGGGGGGCTATGGCTACACCTTC. Protein: CASSTGQGGYGYTF.

The V gene is TRBV4-3, the J gene TRBJ2-3; 7 bases fit TRBD2. The junction had 3 bases not matched to a gene; V was cut back by 1 base and J by 2 bases. Germline lookup yields CDR1 LGHNA and CDR2 YSLEER. The CDR3 contains 15 residues. The CDR3 nucleotides read TGCGCCAGCAGCCAAGTCGCGGGGGTCACAGATACGCAGTATTTT. This translates into CASSQVAGVTDTQYF.

This chain joins TRBV7-2 and TRBJ1-1; D uncertain. Germline CDR1 SGHTA, CDR2 FQGNSA. V lost 1 base to trimming and J lost 11 bases, with 14 bases between them. This CDR3 has 13 amino acids. The CDR3 region is CASSLEGGQNAFF. As DNA, the CDR3 is TGTGCCAGCAGCTTAGAGGGAGGGCAAAATGCTTTCTTT. Using reference TRBV7-2 and TRBJ1-1 for the parts outside the CDR3, the full variable domain is GAGVSQSPSNKVTEKGKDVELRCDPISGHTALYWYRQSLGQGLEFLIYFQGNSAPDKSGLPSDRFSAERTGGSVSTLTIQRTQQEDSAVYLCASSLEGGQNAFFGQGTRLTVV.

The genes are TRBV5-5 and TRBJ2-5, with 7 bases that match TRBD2. V lost 4 bases and J lost 3; bases outside the gene matches: 3. Germline CDR1 and CDR2: SGHKS and YYEKEE (reference sequence). The CDR3 spans 13 residues. The CDR3 protein is CASSLGREETQYF. The CDR3 DNA reads as TGTGCCAGCAGCCTGGGGAGGGAAGAGACCCAGTACTTC. The entire variable domain, with the rest obtained from reference TRBV5-5 and TRBJ2-5, is as follows: DAGVTQSPTHLIKTRGQQVTLRCSPISGHKSVSWYQQVLGQGPQFIFQYYEKEERGRGNFPDRFSARQFPNYSSELNVNALLLGDSALYLCASSLGREETQYFGPGTRLLVL.

The V call is TRBV9, the J call TRBJ2-5; 13 bases map to TRBD2. The CDR3 contains 17 residues. In germline, CDR1 is SGDLS, CDR2 YYNGEE. V lost 3 bases and J lost 4; bases outside the gene matches: 9. The CDR3 here is CASSASTSGRTGETQYF. The CDR3 DNA follows: TGTGCCAGCAGCGCTTCGACTAGCGGGAGGACGGGAGAGACCCAGTACTTC.

V usage is TRBV4-3 and J usage is TRBJ2-7; D might be TRBD2 (5 bases). The CDR3 loop spans 14 amino acids. From germline, CDR1 is LGHNA and CDR2 YSLEER. V was clipped by 6 bases and J by 2 bases, with 14 bases between them. DNA of the CDR3: TGCGCCAGCAGTCCCGCCGAGCGGCCCTACGAGCAGTACTTC. It specifies CASSPAERPYEQYF.

This chain links TRBV10-3 with TRBJ2-1; 14 nucleotides agree with TRBD2. Trimming cost V 2 bases and J 9 bases; bases outside gene matches: 0. There are 14 residues in the CDR3. CDR1 ENHRY and CDR2 SYGVKD come from the germline V gene. CDR3 nucleotides: TGTGCCATCAGTGAGGGACTAGCGGGAGGTGAGCAGTTCTTC. This encodes CAISEGLAGGEQFF.

This clone was recorded once. The chain carries TRBV7-2 and TRBJ2-2; 8 bases line up with TRBD2. The length of the CDR3 is 16 residues. Losses at the gene ends were 0 bases for V and 4 bases for J; bases not matched to a gene: 4. In germline, CDR1 is SGHTA, CDR2 FQGNSA. In DNA form, the CDR3 reads TGTGCCAGCAGCTTAGCTCCGCGGGGGGCCACCGGGGAGCTGTTTTTT. It codes for CASSLAPRGATGELFF.